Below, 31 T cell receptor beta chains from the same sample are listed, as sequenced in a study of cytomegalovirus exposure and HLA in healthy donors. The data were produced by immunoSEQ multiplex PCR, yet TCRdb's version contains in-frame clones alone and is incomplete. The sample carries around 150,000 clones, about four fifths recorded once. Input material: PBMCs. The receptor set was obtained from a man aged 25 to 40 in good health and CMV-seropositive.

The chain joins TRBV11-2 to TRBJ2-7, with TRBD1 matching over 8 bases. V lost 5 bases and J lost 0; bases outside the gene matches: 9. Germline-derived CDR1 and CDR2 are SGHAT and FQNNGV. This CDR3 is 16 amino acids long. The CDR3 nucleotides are TGTGCCAGCAGCGTGGGGACAGGTGGGAGCTCCTACGAGCAGTACTTC. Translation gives CASSVGTGGSSYEQYF.

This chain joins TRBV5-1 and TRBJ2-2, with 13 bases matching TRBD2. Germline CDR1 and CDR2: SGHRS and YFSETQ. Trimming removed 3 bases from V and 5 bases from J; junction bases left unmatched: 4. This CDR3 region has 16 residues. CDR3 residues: CASSSTSGGRTGELFF. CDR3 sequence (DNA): TGCGCCAGCAGCTCGACTAGCGGGGGGCGGACCGGGGAGCTGTTTTTT.

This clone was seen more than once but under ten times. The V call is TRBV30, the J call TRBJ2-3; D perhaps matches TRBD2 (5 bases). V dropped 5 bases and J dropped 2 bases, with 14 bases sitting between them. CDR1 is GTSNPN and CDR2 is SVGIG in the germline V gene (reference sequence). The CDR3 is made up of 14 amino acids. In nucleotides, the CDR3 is TGTGCCTGGGGACGGGAATCCTACACAGATACGCAGTATTTT. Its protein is CAWGRESYTDTQYF.

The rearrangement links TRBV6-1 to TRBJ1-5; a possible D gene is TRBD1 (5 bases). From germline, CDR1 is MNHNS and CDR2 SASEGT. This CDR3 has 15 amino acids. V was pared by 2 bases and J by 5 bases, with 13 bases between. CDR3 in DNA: TGTGCCAGCAGTGAAAAAGGGGAGGGCTATCAGCCCCAGCATTTT. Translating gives CASSEKGEGYQPQHF.

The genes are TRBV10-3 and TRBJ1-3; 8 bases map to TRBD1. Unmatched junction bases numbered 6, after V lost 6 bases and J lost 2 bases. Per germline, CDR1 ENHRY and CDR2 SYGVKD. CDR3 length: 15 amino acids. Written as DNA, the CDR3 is TGTGCCATCAGCCGCGGACAGGGAGCTGGAAACACCATATATTTT. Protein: CAISRGQGAGNTIYF.

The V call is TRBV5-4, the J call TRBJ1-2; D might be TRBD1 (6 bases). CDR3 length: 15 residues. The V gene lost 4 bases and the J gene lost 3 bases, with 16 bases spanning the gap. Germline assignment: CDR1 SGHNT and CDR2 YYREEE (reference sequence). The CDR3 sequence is CASSGTSMQDYGYTF. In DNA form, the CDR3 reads TGTGCCAGCAGCGGGACAAGCATGCAGGACTATGGCTACACCTTC.

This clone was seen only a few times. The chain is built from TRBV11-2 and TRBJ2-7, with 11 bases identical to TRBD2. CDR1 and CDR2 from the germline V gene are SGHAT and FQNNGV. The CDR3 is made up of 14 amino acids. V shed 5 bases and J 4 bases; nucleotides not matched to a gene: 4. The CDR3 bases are TGTGCCAGCAGCATTAGCGGGAGGGCATACGAGCAGTACTTC. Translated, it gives CASSISGRAYEQYF.

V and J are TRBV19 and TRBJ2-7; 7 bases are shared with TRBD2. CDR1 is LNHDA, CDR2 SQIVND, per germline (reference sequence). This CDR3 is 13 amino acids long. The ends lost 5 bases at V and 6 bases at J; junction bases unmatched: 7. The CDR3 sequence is CASSSGGRTEQYF. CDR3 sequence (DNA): TGTGCCAGTAGTTCGGGGGGTCGTACCGAGCAGTACTTC.

The CDR3 DNA follows: TGCGCCAGCAGCCCCCAGGGTCTGGGGGAAAAACTGTTTTTT. Amino acids: CASSPQGLGEKLFF. This chain links TRBV5-1 with TRBJ1-4; D perhaps matches TRBD1 (5 bases). Germline assignment: CDR1 SGHRS and CDR2 YFSETQ. This CDR3 comprises 14 residues. V lost 4 bases to trimming and J lost 8 bases, with 15 bases between them.

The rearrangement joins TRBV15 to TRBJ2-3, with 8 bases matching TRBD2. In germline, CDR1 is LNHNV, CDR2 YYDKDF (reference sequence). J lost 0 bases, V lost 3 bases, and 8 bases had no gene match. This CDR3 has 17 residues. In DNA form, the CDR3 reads TGTGCCACCAGCAGGTACGGACTAGCCGCTAGCACAGATACGCAGTATTTT. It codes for CATSRYGLAASTDTQYF. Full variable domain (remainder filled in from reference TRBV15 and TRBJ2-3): DAMVIQNPRYQVTQFGKPVTLSCSQTLNHNVMYWYQQKSSQAPKLLFHYYDKDFNNEADTPDNFQSRRPNTSFCFLDIRSPGLGDTAMYLCATSRYGLAASTDTQYFGPGTRLTVL.

CDR3 sequence (DNA): TGTGCCAGCAGCCACGGGACAGGGGAAGGAAACACCATATATTTT. It codes for CASSHGTGEGNTIYF. The rearrangement joins TRBV7-2 to TRBJ1-3; TRBD1 agrees at 10 bases. The CDR3 spans 15 residues. V shed 5 bases and J 4 bases; nucleotides not matched to a gene: 5. From germline, CDR1 is SGHTA and CDR2 FQGNSA.

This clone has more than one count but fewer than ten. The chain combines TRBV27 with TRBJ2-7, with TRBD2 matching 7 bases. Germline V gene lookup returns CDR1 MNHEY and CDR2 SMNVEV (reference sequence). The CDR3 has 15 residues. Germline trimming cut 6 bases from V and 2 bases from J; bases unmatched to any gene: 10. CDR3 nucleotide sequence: TGTGCCAGCAGACCGGTCCGGGGGGAGCCCTACGAGCAGTACTTC. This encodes CASRPVRGEPYEQYF.

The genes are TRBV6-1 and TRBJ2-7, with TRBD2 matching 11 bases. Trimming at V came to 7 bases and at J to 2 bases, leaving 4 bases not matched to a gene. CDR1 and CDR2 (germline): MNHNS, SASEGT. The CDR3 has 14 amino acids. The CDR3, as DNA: TGTGCCAGCAACCCACTAGCGGGAGCCTACGAGCAGTACTTC. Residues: CASNPLAGAYEQYF.

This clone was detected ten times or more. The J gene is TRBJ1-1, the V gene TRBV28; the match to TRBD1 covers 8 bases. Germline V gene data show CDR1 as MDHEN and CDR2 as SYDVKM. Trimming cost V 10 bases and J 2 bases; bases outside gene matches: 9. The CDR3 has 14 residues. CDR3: CAIGTRGRNTEAFF. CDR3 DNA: TGTGCCATCGGTACCAGGGGGCGAAACACTGAAGCTTTCTTT.

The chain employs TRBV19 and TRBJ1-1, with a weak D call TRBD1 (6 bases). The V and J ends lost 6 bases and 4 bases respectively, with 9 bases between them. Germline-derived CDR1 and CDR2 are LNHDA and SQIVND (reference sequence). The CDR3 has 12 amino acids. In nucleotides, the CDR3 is TGTGCCAGTAGCCAGGGGTTCACTGAAGCTTTCTTT. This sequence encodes CASSQGFTEAFF.

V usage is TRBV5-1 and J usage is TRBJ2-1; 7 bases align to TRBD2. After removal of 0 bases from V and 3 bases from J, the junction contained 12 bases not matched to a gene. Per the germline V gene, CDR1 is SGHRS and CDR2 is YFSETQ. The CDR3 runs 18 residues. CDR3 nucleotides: TGCGCCAGCAGCTTGGGCAGGAACCTAGCGGCGAACTACAATGAGCAGTTCTTC. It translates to CASSLGRNLAANYNEQFF.

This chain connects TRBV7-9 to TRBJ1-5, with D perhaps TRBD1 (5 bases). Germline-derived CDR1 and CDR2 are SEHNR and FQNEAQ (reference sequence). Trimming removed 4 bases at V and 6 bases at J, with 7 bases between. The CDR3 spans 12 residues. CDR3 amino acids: CASSSGLQPQHF. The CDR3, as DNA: TGTGCCAGCAGCTCAGGGCTTCAGCCCCAGCATTTT.

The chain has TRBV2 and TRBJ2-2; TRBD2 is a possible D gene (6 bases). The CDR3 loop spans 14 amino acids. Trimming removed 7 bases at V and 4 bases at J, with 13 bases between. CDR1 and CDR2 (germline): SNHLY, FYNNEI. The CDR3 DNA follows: TGTGCCAGCAACTCCGGGACTGCCACCGGGGAGCTGTTTTTT. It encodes CASNSGTATGELFF.

In DNA form, the CDR3 reads TGTGCCAGTAGTTGGCGGGGGCGAGGAACTGAAGCTTTCTTT. The encoded protein is CASSWRGRGTEAFF. This chain uses TRBV19 with TRBJ1-1, with D perhaps matching TRBD1 (6 bases). The CDR3 length is 14 residues. V was clipped by 5 bases and J by 5 bases, with 15 bases between them. Looked up from germline, CDR1 is LNHDA and CDR2 is SQIVND (reference sequence).

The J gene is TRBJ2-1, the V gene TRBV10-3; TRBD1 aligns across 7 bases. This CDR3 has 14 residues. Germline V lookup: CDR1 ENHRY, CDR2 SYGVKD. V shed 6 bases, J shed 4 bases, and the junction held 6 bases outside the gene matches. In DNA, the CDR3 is TGTGCCATCAGCCCGGGACAGCCGTACAATGAGCAGTTCTTC. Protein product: CAISPGQPYNEQFF.

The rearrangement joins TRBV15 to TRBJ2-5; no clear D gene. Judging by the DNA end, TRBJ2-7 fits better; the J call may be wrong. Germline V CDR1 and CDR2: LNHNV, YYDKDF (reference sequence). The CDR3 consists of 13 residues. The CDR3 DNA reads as TGTGCCACCAGTCGCATCTACTCCTACGAGCAGTACTTC. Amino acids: CATSRIYSYEQYF.

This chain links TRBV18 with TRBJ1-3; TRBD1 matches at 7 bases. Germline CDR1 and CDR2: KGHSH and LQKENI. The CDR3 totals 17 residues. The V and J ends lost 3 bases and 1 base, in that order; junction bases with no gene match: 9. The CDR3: CASSPSEGGISGNTIYF. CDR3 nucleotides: TGTGCCAGCTCACCCTCCGAAGGGGGCATATCTGGAAACACCATATATTTT.

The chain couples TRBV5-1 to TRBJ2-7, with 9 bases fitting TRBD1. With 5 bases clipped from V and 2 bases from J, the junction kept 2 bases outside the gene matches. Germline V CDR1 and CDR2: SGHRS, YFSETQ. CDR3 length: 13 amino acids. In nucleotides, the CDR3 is TGCGCCAGCAGGGGGACAGGGACCTACGAGCAGTACTTC. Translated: CASRGTGTYEQYF.

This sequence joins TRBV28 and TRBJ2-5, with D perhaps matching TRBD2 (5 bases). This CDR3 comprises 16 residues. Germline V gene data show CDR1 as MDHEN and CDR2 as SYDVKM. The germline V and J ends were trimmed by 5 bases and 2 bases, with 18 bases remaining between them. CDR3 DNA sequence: TGTGCCAGCAGTCCCCCGAGAGGGATAGGTCAAGAGACCCAGTACTTC. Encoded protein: CASSPPRGIGQETQYF.

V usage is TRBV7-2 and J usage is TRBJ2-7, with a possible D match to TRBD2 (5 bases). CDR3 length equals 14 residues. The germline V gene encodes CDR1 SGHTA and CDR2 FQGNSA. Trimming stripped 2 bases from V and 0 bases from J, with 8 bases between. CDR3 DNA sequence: TGTGCCAGCAGCTTATCGGGGAGCTCCTACGAGCAGTACTTC. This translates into CASSLSGSSYEQYF.

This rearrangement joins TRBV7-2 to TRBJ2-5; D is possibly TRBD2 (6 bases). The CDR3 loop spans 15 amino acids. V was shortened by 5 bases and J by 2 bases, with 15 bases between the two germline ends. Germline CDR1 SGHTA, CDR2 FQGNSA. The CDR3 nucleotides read TGTGCCAGCAGCGGACTATATGGACGGCAAGAGACCCAGTACTTC. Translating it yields CASSGLYGRQETQYF.

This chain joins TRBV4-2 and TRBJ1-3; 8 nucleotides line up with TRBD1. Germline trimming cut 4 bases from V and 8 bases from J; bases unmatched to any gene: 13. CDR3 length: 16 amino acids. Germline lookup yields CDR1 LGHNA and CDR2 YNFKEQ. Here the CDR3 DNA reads TGTGCCAGCAGCCGCGATCCAGGGGGCGATACTCACACCATATATTTT. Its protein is CASSRDPGGDTHTIYF.

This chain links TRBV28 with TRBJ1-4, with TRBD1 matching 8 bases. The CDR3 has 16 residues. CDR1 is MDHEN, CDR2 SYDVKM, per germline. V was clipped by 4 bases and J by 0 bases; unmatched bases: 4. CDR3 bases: TGTGCCAGCAGTTACGGACAGGGACCAACTAATGAAAAACTGTTTTTT. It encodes CASSYGQGPTNEKLFF.

Here the CDR3 reads CASSGQETSGSSYEQYF. CDR3 DNA sequence: TGTGCCAGCAGTGGCCAAGAGACTAGCGGAAGCTCCTACGAGCAGTACTTC. The chain has TRBV25-1 and TRBJ2-7; the match to TRBD2 covers 9 bases. The CDR3 sequence is 17 residues long. The V and J ends lost 4 bases and 0 bases, in that order; junction bases with no gene match: 10. Germline CDR1 is MGHDK and CDR2 is SYGVNS.

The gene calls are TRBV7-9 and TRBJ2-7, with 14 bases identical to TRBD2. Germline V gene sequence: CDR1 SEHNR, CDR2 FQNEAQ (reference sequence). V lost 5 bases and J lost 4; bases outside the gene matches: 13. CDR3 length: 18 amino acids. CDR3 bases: TGTGCCAGCAGCCCCGGAGGGACTAGCGGGAGAGTCTTGTACGAGCAGTACTTC. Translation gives CASSPGGTSGRVLYEQYF.

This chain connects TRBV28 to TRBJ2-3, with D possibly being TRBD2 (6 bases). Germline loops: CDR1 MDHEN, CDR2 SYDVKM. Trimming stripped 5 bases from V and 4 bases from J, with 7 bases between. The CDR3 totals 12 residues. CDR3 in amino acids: CASSRLADTQYF. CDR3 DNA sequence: TGTGCCAGCAGTAGACTAGCAGATACGCAGTATTTT.